The text below deals with one T cell receptor (beta chain). Trimming stripped 4 bases from V and 0 bases from J, with 9 bases between. CDR1 SQVTM and CDR2 ANQGSEA come from the germline V gene. This CDR3 is 13 amino acids long. The data belong to a study of Ad26.COV2.S vaccination and SARS-CoV-2 variants. Treatment given: 15 to 20 received Ad26.COV2.S at low or high dose, single or two shots; roughly five received placebo; per-sample allocation not given. Sampling occurred on day 63 after the first vaccine or placebo injection. Some clones are missing from TCRdb's copy, which holds only in-frame ones; the method was immunoSEQ multiplex PCR. The data show hundreds of thousands of clones, 80% to 90% seen once.

The sample consisted of peripheral blood, taken in a trial of Ad26.COV2.S vaccine versus placebo. The clonotype originates from a person between 18 and 60 years old who received the Ad26.COV2.S COVID-19 vaccine or a placebo. The genes are TRBV29-1 and TRBJ1-1; no clear D. CDR3 loop: CSVGTTLNTEAFF. CDR3 in DNA: TGCAGCGTTGGGACCACATTGAACACTGAAGCTTTCTTT.